Below, 30 T cell receptor beta chains from the same sample are listed, as sequenced in a study of early T cells in non-severe SARS-CoV-2 infection. TCRdb reanalysed the 5' RACE reads using MiXCR and keeps one entry per CDR3 protein. The sample has roughly 38,000 distinct CDR3 sequences; more than 5% are singletons. Sequencing used whole blood. Receptors were obtained from an adult who was a healthcare worker with PCR-confirmed SARS-CoV-2 infection or an uninfected control (not recorded which).

This clonotype has at least ten counts. The CDR3: CASSLVGTTNYGYTF. CDR3 bases: TGTGCCAGCAGCTTAGTTGGGACGACCAACTATGGCTACACCTTC. J is TRBJ1-2 and V is TRBV7-2; D is possibly TRBD1 (5 bases). The CDR3 totals 15 residues. The germline CDR1 and CDR2 sequences are SGHTA and FQGNSA. V was clipped by 1 base and J by 2 bases, with 11 bases between them.

This clonotype was seen at least ten times. The chain links TRBV18 to TRBJ1-1; D might be TRBD1 (5 bases). The V end was cut by 2 bases, the J end by 5 bases, with 9 bases between. Germline V CDR1 and CDR2: KGHSH, LQKENI. This CDR3 is built from 13 residues. The CDR3 nucleotides are TGTGCCAGCTCACCAAATGGGGGAACTGAAGCTTTCTTT. It codes for CASSPNGGTEAFF. The full variable domain, in which reference TRBV18 and TRBJ1-1 provide the parts outside the CDR3, is NAGVMQNPRHLVRRRGQEARLRCSPMKGHSHVYWYRQLPEEGLKFMVYLQKENIIDESGMPKERFSAEFPKEGPSILRIQQVVRGDSAAYFCASSPNGGTEAFFGQGTRLTVV.

This clonotype was counted at least ten times. The DNA for the CDR3 is TGTGCCAGCAGCCAAGGGTCAGCTCCCAATCAGCCCCAGCATTTT. Translating gives CASSQGSAPNQPQHF. The gene calls are TRBV3-1 and TRBJ1-5; unclear D gene. Trimming removed 1 base at V and 3 bases at J, with 10 bases between. CDR3 length: 15 residues. In germline, CDR1 is LGHDT, CDR2 YNNKEL (reference sequence).

Many counts were recorded for this clonotype. CDR3 sequence reads: CSARVATGTVYNEQFF. The CDR3 region has the DNA TGCAGTGCTAGAGTTGCTACCGGGACAGTTTACAATGAGCAGTTCTTC. This sequence joins TRBV20-1 and TRBJ2-1; 7 nucleotides align to TRBD1. V lost 1 base to trimming and J lost 4 bases; unmatched junction nucleotides: 10. Per germline, CDR1 DFQATT and CDR2 SNEGSKA (reference sequence). There are 16 residues in the CDR3.

This chain connects TRBV6-6 to TRBJ2-7; TRBD2 matches 8 bases. The CDR3 spans 15 residues. CDR1 is MNHNY and CDR2 is SVGAGI in the germline V gene (reference sequence). After removal of 6 bases from V and 3 bases from J, the junction contained 10 bases not matched to a gene. Here the CDR3 DNA reads TGTGCCAGCAGATCCTTCACCGGGACTAGCTACGAGCAGTACTTC. Translated, it gives CASRSFTGTSYEQYF.

This clonotype was counted many times. The gene calls are TRBV4-2 and TRBJ2-6; D is uncertain. This CDR3 has 16 amino acids. From germline, CDR1 is LGHNA and CDR2 YNFKEQ. V lost 0 bases and J 4 bases, leaving 10 bases between the germline ends. CDR3 coding DNA: TGTGCCAGCAGCCAAGATCACGAGTTGGGGGCCAACGTCCTGACTTTC. Encoded protein: CASSQDHELGANVLTF.

This clonotype was observed many times. At one end the junction does not follow the germline gene, possibly because of a read error. The rearrangement uses TRBV27 and TRBJ1-5; D ambiguous. There are 15 residues in the CDR3. CDR1 is MNHEY, CDR2 SMNVEV, per germline (reference sequence). The chain's CDR3 is CASSSRSGGDQSQHF. The CDR3 bases are TGTGCCAGCAGTTCTCGGTCGGGCGGAGATCAGTCCCAGCATTTT.

Ten or more counts support this clonotype. The chain is built from TRBV3-1 and TRBJ2-7; a weak D match, TRBD2 (5 bases). The germline CDR1 and CDR2 sequences are LGHDT and YNNKEL (reference sequence). CDR3 length: 13 amino acids. Between the trimmed V and J ends, which lost 4 bases and 2 bases, there was a span of 9 bases. The CDR3 nucleotides are TGTGCCAGCAGCCCCCGGGGTCCCTACGAGCAGTACTTC. Residues: CASSPRGPYEQYF.

Ten or more counts support this clonotype. The chain carries TRBV6-5 and TRBJ1-6; the D gene is possibly TRBD1 (5 bases). Germline V gene lookup returns CDR1 MNHEY and CDR2 SVGAGI. The CDR3 loop spans 17 amino acids. Deletions cut 0 bases from V and 4 bases from J, with 13 bases between. In DNA form, the CDR3 reads TGTGCCAGCAGTTACTCGACAGTCGGCGCATATAATTCACCCCTCCACTTT. The encoded protein is CASSYSTVGAYNSPLHF.

This clonotype was detected many times. This chain links TRBV6-5 with TRBJ2-1; TRBD2 matches 9 bases. With V trimmed by 0 bases and J by 4 bases, 1 base remained unmatched. CDR1 and CDR2 from the germline V gene are MNHEY and SVGAGI. CDR3 size: 15 residues. Here the CDR3 reads CASSYSSGSYNEQFF. The CDR3 region has the DNA TGTGCCAGCAGTTACTCTAGCGGGAGTTACAATGAGCAGTTCTTC.

This clonotype was observed many times. The chain couples TRBV5-1 to TRBJ2-1; D is perhaps TRBD1 or TRBD2 (6 bases each). V lost 0 bases and J lost 2, with 9 bases in between. Germline V gene sequence: CDR1 SGHRS, CDR2 YFSETQ. This CDR3 contains 15 residues. The CDR3 DNA sequence: TGCGCCAGCAGCTTGGACGGGGGCCCCTACAATGAGCAGTTCTTC. It is translated as CASSLDGGPYNEQFF.

This clonotype was counted many times. CDR3 coding DNA: TGCGCCAGCAGCCTCTCGGCAGGGGGTCACGAGCAGTACTTC. Its translation: CASSLSAGGHEQYF. The chain uses TRBV5-1 and TRBJ2-7; 7 bases fit TRBD1. The germline gives CDR1 SGHRS, CDR2 YFSETQ. This CDR3 has 14 amino acids. Trimming removed 4 bases from V and 5 bases from J; junction bases left unmatched: 9.

This clonotype was found many times. The V and J genes are TRBV12-3 or TRBV12-4 and TRBJ2-7, with 7 positions matching TRBD1. With 6 bases clipped from V and 2 bases from J, the junction kept 10 bases outside the gene matches. CDR3 length: 15 residues. Written as DNA, the CDR3 is TGTGCCAGCAGCCTGGGACAGCTCGACCCCTACGAGCAGTACTTC. Translation: CASSLGQLDPYEQYF.

In its sample, this clonotype was seen many times. The CDR3, as DNA: TGTGCCATCAGTGAGTCGAGGCGAGCGGGGGTTGTCACAGATACGCAGTATTTT. It is translated as CAISESRRAGVVTDTQYF. The chain uses TRBV10-3 and TRBJ2-3; TRBD2 aligns across 8 bases. This CDR3 comprises 18 residues. Germline values: CDR1 ENHRY, CDR2 SYGVKD. V gave up 0 bases and J gave up 2 bases; unmatched junction bases: 10.

This clonotype was observed at least ten times. The chain uses TRBV7-2 and TRBJ2-1; D is possibly TRBD1 or TRBD2 (5 bases each). Trimming removed 4 bases from V and 0 bases from J, with 10 bases in between. This CDR3 contains 15 residues. CDR1 and CDR2 from the germline V gene are SGHTA and FQGNSA. CDR3 coding DNA: TGTGCCAGCAGCTCAGAGGGGAGCTCCTACAATGAGCAGTTCTTC. It codes for CASSSEGSSYNEQFF.

By sample share, this clonotype is medium-sized. The chain recombines TRBV7-2 with TRBJ2-1, with no clear D. CDR1 is SGHTA, CDR2 FQGNSA, per germline. The CDR3 contains 11 residues. The V gene lost 10 bases and the J gene lost 3 bases, with 7 bases spanning the gap. The CDR3 region has the DNA TGTGCCAACCGGATCTACAATGAGCAGTTCTTC. This translates into CANRIYNEQFF. Supplemented by reference TRBV7-2 and TRBJ2-1, the full variable domain reads GAGVSQSPSNKVTEKGKDVELRCDPISGHTALYWYRQSLGQGLEFLIYFQGNSAPDKSGLPSDRFSAERTGGSVSTLTIQRTQQEDSAVYLCANRIYNEQFFGPGTRLTVL.

The sample holds many counts of this clonotype. The chain is built from TRBV9 and TRBJ2-2; possible D gene TRBD2, 5 bases. Trimming removed 6 bases at V and 3 bases at J, with 12 bases between. The CDR3 spans 14 residues. Germline V gene data show CDR1 as SGDLS and CDR2 as YYNGEE. The CDR3 sequence: CASKHEADTGELFF. CDR3 sequence (DNA): TGTGCCAGCAAACACGAAGCGGACACCGGGGAGCTGTTTTTT. The full variable domain, completed using reference TRBV9 and TRBJ2-2, is DSGVTQTPKHLITATGQRVTLRCSPRSGDLSVYWYQQSLDQGLQFLIQYYNGEERAKGNILERFSAQQFPDLHSELNLSSLELGDSALYFCASKHEADTGELFFGEGSRLTVL.

This clonotype occurred a few times. The chain recombines TRBV20-1 with TRBJ1-2; 7 bases map to TRBD1. Germline CDR1 is DFQATT and CDR2 is SNEGSKA (reference sequence). After removal of 3 bases from V and 7 bases from J, the junction contained 8 bases not matched to a gene. The CDR3 spans 13 residues. In DNA form, the CDR3 reads TGCAGTGCTAGCCCCGAGACAGGGCTTGGCTACACCTTC. Its protein product is CSASPETGLGYTF.

This clonotype was observed a few times. The chain links TRBV20-1 to TRBJ2-1; weak D call: TRBD2 (6 bases). CDR3 length: 15 amino acids. The germline V and J ends were trimmed by 8 bases and 6 bases, with 23 bases remaining between them. The germline V gene encodes CDR1 DFQATT and CDR2 SNEGSKA (reference sequence). The CDR3 sequence: CSFLGPSARGNEQFF. CDR3 in DNA: TGCAGTTTCTTAGGCCCTAGCGCTAGGGGCAATGAGCAGTTCTTC.

This clonotype was seen repeatedly, ten times or more. Compared with germline, one end of the junction differs, possibly owing to a read error. The chain links TRBV19 to TRBJ1-2, with unresolved D. The CDR3 loop spans 16 amino acids. The germline gives CDR1 LNHDA, CDR2 SQIVND (reference sequence). The CDR3 protein is CASSLGWGVANYGYTF. In DNA form, the CDR3 reads TGCGCCAGTAGTCTGGGTTGGGGTGTTGCTAACTATGGCTACACCTTC.

This sequence joins TRBV29-1 and TRBJ2-5, with D unclear. V gave up 3 bases and J gave up 1 base, with 9 bases separating them. From germline, CDR1 is SQVTM and CDR2 ANQGSEA. The CDR3 contains 13 residues. The CDR3 loop reads CSVDAPFQETQYF. For the CDR3, the DNA is TGCAGCGTTGACGCGCCTTTCCAAGAGACCCAGTACTTC.

This clonotype was detected many times. The chain has TRBV9 and TRBJ2-7; D is undetermined. Deletions cut 4 bases from V and 2 bases from J, with 4 bases between. The CDR3 sequence is 11 residues long. The germline CDR1 and CDR2 sequences are SGDLS and YYNGEE. CDR3 DNA: TGTGCCAGCAGCTCTACCTACGAGCAGTACTTC. Translation: CASSSTYEQYF.

This clonotype has at least ten counts. The chain has TRBV5-1 and TRBJ2-2; possible D gene TRBD1, 6 bases. The V gene's germline CDR1 is SGHRS and CDR2 YFSETQ. CDR3 length: 14 residues. Trimming took 3 bases from V and 6 from J, leaving 12 bases between them. The CDR3 sequence is CASSSQGTPGELFF. The DNA of the CDR3 is TGCGCCAGCAGCTCCCAGGGGACCCCCGGGGAGCTGTTTTTT.

Of note for this clonotype: This may be a read error, as it is one base from a much larger clone. CDR3 sequence: CASSPRPGVRGEQYF. The CDR3 DNA follows: TGTGCCAGCAGCCCTAGGCCAGGGGTGAGAGGCGAGCAGTACTTC. V gene TRBV12-3 or TRBV12-4 combines with J gene TRBJ2-7, with D possibly matching TRBD1 (6 bases). Trimming removed 6 bases at V and 6 bases at J, with 21 bases between. There are 15 residues in the CDR3.

In this sample, this clonotype turned up many times. The chain links TRBV2 to TRBJ2-4, with 13 bases that match TRBD2. CDR1 SNHLY and CDR2 FYNNEI come from the germline V gene. The CDR3 extends over 19 amino acids. The J segment lost 4 bases and the V segment lost 1 base, leaving 10 bases of the junction unmatched. CDR3 DNA: TGTGCCAGCAGTGAAGGGGGGACTAGCGGGAAAAAGCCAAAAAACATTCAGTACTTC. Protein sequence: CASSEGGTSGKKPKNIQYF.

This clonotype was picked up many times. The chain links TRBV2 to TRBJ2-1, with 7 bases lining up with TRBD2. The CDR3 contains 14 residues. Germline V gene lookup returns CDR1 SNHLY and CDR2 FYNNEI. Germline trimming cut 11 bases from V and 4 bases from J; bases unmatched to any gene: 11. CDR3 nucleotides: TGTGCCGGAAGCGATCAGCGGGGTTACAATGAGCAGTTCTTC. Its protein is CAGSDQRGYNEQFF.

This clonotype was recorded at least ten times. This sequence joins TRBV4-1 and TRBJ2-1, with 7 bases fitting TRBD2. Trimming took 4 bases from V and 7 from J; bases not matched to a gene: 13. CDR1 MGHRA and CDR2 YSYEKL come from the germline V gene. This CDR3 is built from 16 residues. CDR3 nucleotides: TGCGCCAGCAGCCCCCCAGCAGCGGGGCCTAAAAATGAGCAGTTCTTC. It translates to CASSPPAAGPKNEQFF.

This clonotype appeared many times. V is TRBV29-1 and J is TRBJ1-5, with TRBD1 as a possible D gene (5 bases). Germline CDR1 is SQVTM and CDR2 is ANQGSEA. The CDR3 contains 14 residues. V lost 7 bases to trimming and J lost 3 bases, with 16 bases between them. The CDR3: CSAGDSSLNQPQHF. DNA of the CDR3: TGCAGCGCCGGAGACAGCTCACTCAATCAGCCCCAGCATTTT.

V usage is TRBV6-2 or TRBV6-3 and J usage is TRBJ2-3; D is perhaps TRBD2 (5 bases). Trimming left V 7 bases short and J 0 bases short, with 14 bases between. Germline CDR1 reads MNHEY; CDR2 reads SVGEGT. The CDR3 contains 15 residues. CDR3 sequence (DNA): TGTGCCAGCACCCAGCGGACGGCTAGCACAGATACGCAGTATTTT. Amino acid sequence: CASTQRTASTDTQYF.

This clonotype has a count of ten or more. The rearrangement links TRBV6-8 to TRBJ2-1; D remains unclear. This CDR3 comprises 8 residues. Trimming cost V 6 bases and J 11 bases, with 2 bases left between them. Germline V gives CDR1 MNHGY, CDR2 SAAAGT. Here the CDR3 DNA reads TGTGCCAGCAGGAAGCAGTTCTTC. Protein product: CASRKQFF.